This T cell receptor (beta chain) came from a study of T cells in Graves' hyperthyroidism and ophthalmopathy. Trimming shortened V by 6 bases and J by 2 bases, and 14 bases separated the two germline ends. Germline lookup yields CDR1 DFQATT and CDR2 SNEGSKA (reference sequence). The length of the CDR3 is 13 residues. The source material, RNA transcripts, was used to amplify TCR beta CDR3 regions. The study used the HTBI primer set for a first-round RT-PCR of the TCR CDR3. TCRdb re-called the multiplex PCR reads with MiXCR, one entry per CDR3 protein. In the table there are about 320,000 distinct CDR3 sequences, around a sixth of which are singletons.

The TCR comes from a man in his thirties or forties with Graves' hyperthyroidism. Sample: blood. The chain joins TRBV20-1 to TRBJ2-7, with D unclear. In DNA form, the CDR3 reads TGCAGTGCCCTTTCCGGCAACGCCTACGAGCAGTACTTC. Translated: CSALSGNAYEQYF.